These 5 T cell receptor beta chains were sequenced from one sample in a study of blood T cell repertoires in COVID-19. Assay used: immunoSEQ multiplex PCR; TCRdb lists only in-frame clones, some missing. The data contain more than 150,000 clones, 80% to 90% of them singletons. The material sequenced was PBMCs or T cells enriched from blood (not recorded which). The receptors derive from a man aged 40-50 years who had recovered from COVID-19.

There are a few counts of this clone. This rearrangement joins TRBV5-1 to TRBJ1-3, with D possibly being TRBD1 (6 bases). Deletions cut 5 bases from V and 1 base from J, with 10 bases between. Germline CDR1 is SGHRS and CDR2 is YFSETQ. This CDR3 comprises 14 residues. The CDR3 DNA reads as TGCGCCAGCAGTTCCGGACAGTCTGGAAACACCATATATTTT. As protein: CASSSGQSGNTIYF.

This clone was recorded at least ten times. This chain links TRBV28 with TRBJ2-7, with 7 bases lining up with TRBD1. The CDR3 consists of 17 residues. Trimming at V came to 3 bases and at J to 0 bases, leaving 11 bases not matched to a gene. Per the germline V gene, CDR1 is MDHEN and CDR2 is SYDVKM. Here the CDR3 reads CASSFHQQGWGSYEQYF. The CDR3 DNA is TGTGCCAGCAGTTTCCATCAACAGGGGTGGGGCTCCTACGAGCAGTACTTC.

The chain has TRBV7-8 and TRBJ1-2; 8 bases fit TRBD1. CDR3 length: 12 residues. Germline trimming cut 5 bases from V and 13 bases from J; bases unmatched to any gene: 9. CDR1 is SGHVS, CDR2 FQNEAQ, per germline. The CDR3: CASSASGGNLTF. The DNA of the CDR3 is TGTGCCAGCAGCGCATCAGGGGGCAATCTCACCTTC.

The V and J genes are TRBV30 and TRBJ2-1; 7 bases fit TRBD1. Germline V gives CDR1 GTSNPN, CDR2 SVGIG (reference sequence). The CDR3 spans 13 residues. Unmatched junction bases numbered 6, after V lost 2 bases and J lost 8 bases. The CDR3: CAWSREGGDEQFF. As DNA, the CDR3 is TGTGCCTGGAGTCGAGAAGGGGGCGATGAGCAGTTCTTC.

The rearrangement uses TRBV7-9 and TRBJ1-1; maybe TRBD1 (5 bases). CDR1 is SEHNR, CDR2 FQNEAQ, per germline (reference sequence). The CDR3 sequence is 14 residues long. Trimming removed 3 bases from V and 0 bases from J, with 8 bases in between. The CDR3 protein is CASSFVDMNTEAFF. The CDR3 nucleotides are TGTGCCAGCAGCTTTGTGGACATGAACACTGAAGCTTTCTTT.